The next 32 T cell receptor beta chains were all read from a single sample in a study of regulatory T cells in long-lasting Graves disease. The time point is: newly diagnosed GD, antithyroid drugs for less than 3 months. The TCR library was prepared using RNA isolated from PBMCs. To make TCR beta libraries, researchers used iRepertoire HTBI primers and Arm-PCR of CDR3 regions. TCRdb used MiXCR to reprocess the multiplex PCR reads, holding one entry per CDR3 protein. The repertoire holds about 470,000 distinct CDR3 sequences, with about 17% as singletons. This same sample was also taken into another study, of T cells in Graves' hyperthyroidism and ophthalmopathy.

This sample comprised peripheral blood mononuclear cells (PBMCs), obtained at new diagnosis, from a patient treated with antithyroid drugs. All receptors come from a man aged 40-50 years with Graves disease.

This clonotype was detected ten times or more. The genes are TRBV2 and TRBJ1-5; no definite D call. Looked up from germline, CDR1 is SNHLY and CDR2 is FYNNEI. V lost 6 bases to trimming and J lost 4 bases, with 13 bases between them. The CDR3 is 14 amino acids. Here the CDR3 reads CASRDQVGNQPQHF. CDR3 bases: TGTGCCAGCAGGGACCAAGTGGGGAATCAGCCCCAGCATTTT.

This clonotype was picked up a small number of times. The chain uses TRBV30 and TRBJ1-3; D is uncertain. The CDR3 spans 13 residues. Germline loops: CDR1 GTSNPN, CDR2 SVGIG (reference sequence). Trimming shortened V by 5 bases and J by 3 bases, and 11 bases separated the two germline ends. The CDR3 protein is CAWGSGVGNTIYF. The CDR3 nucleotides read TGTGCCTGGGGCTCCGGGGTTGGAAACACCATATATTTT.

The V call is TRBV19, the J call TRBJ2-7, with 7 nucleotides matching TRBD2. The V and J ends lost 4 bases and 0 bases, in that order; junction bases with no gene match: 3. This CDR3 is 14 amino acids long. Germline lookup yields CDR1 LNHDA and CDR2 SQIVND (reference sequence). CDR3 nucleotides: TGTGCCAGTAGTACTGGACTAGACTCCTACGAGCAGTACTTC. It encodes CASSTGLDSYEQYF.

This clonotype has ten or more counts. This chain joins TRBV3-1 and TRBJ2-7; D remains unclear. CDR3 length: 14 residues. Trimming cost V 1 base and J 0 bases, with 7 bases left between them. Germline V lookup: CDR1 LGHDT, CDR2 YNNKEL (reference sequence). CDR3 coding DNA: TGTGCCAGCAGCCAAGGTGCGACCTCCTACGAGCAGTACTTC. Translating gives CASSQGATSYEQYF.

Ten or more counts support this clonotype. V is TRBV12-3 or TRBV12-4 and J is TRBJ2-2; D possibly corresponds to TRBD2 (6 bases). Trimming shortened V by 6 bases and J by 1 base, and 9 bases separated the two germline ends. The CDR3 length is 14 residues. CDR3 sequence: CASSLGLNTGELFF. The CDR3 nucleotides are TGTGCCAGCAGCTTGGGACTGAACACCGGGGAGCTGTTTTTT.

The V and J genes are TRBV7-9 and TRBJ2-1; D remains ambiguous. CDR1 and CDR2 from the germline V gene are SEHNR and FQNEAQ (reference sequence). The CDR3 is 12 residues long. V gave up 5 bases and J gave up 8 bases, with 10 bases separating them. CDR3: CASSTLVDEQFF. The CDR3 nucleotides are TGTGCCAGCAGCACCCTTGTGGATGAGCAGTTCTTC.

In its sample, this clonotype was seen a few times. This may be a read error: a much more frequent sequence differs by one nucleotide. V and J are TRBV30 and TRBJ2-4, with D uncertain. The J call may be incorrect, as the DNA end agrees better with TRBJ2-5. This CDR3 is built from 13 residues. CDR1 and CDR2 from the germline V gene are GTSNPN and SVGIG (reference sequence). For the CDR3, the DNA is TGTGCCTGGAGTGTACGCAGGCAAGGGACCCAGTACTTC. It specifies CAWSVRRQGTQYF.

Points on this clonotype: This may stem from a read error, because a much larger clone lies one nucleotide away. The chain uses TRBV28 and TRBJ2-5; no clear D. The CDR3 loop spans 12 amino acids. In germline, CDR1 is MDHEN, CDR2 SYDVKM. V lost 8 bases and J 11 bases, leaving 18 bases between the germline ends. As DNA, the CDR3 is TGTGCCAGCGGGTTGGAATACAATGAGCAGTACTTC. It is translated as CASGLEYNEQYF.

This clonotype was detected only a few times. This sequence joins TRBV19 and TRBJ1-1, with 8 bases matching TRBD1. J gave up 2 bases and V 5 bases, and 7 bases lay outside the gene matches. The CDR3 has 15 amino acids. Germline CDR1 LNHDA, CDR2 SQIVND (reference sequence). CDR3 region: CASSFRTGTNTEAFF. The DNA of the CDR3 is TGTGCCAGTAGTTTTCGGACAGGGACCAACACTGAAGCTTTCTTT.

This clonotype was seen only once. A much bigger clone sits one base away, suggesting this may be a read error. The J gene is TRBJ2-4, the V gene TRBV20-1; D ambiguous. V was clipped by 6 bases and J by 0 bases, with 18 bases between them. This CDR3 is built from 16 residues. Per germline, CDR1 DFQATT and CDR2 SNEGSKA (reference sequence). In DNA, the CDR3 is TGCAGTGCCCTAGGGTGGGGAACCCTAGCCAAAAACATTCAGTACTTC. Translated, it gives CSALGWGTLAKNIQYF.

A remark on this clonotype: A read error is possible here, since a much larger clone lies one base away. The V gene is TRBV28, the J gene TRBJ2-3; the D call may be TRBD1 or TRBD2 (7 bases each). Germline CDR1 reads MDHEN; CDR2 reads SYDVKM. This CDR3 is 15 amino acids long. CDR3: CASSLVQGGTDKQYF. In DNA, the CDR3 is TGTGCCAGCAGTTTAGTTCAGGGGGGGACAGATAAGCAGTATTTT.

This clonotype was observed a few times. The chain carries TRBV6-2 or TRBV6-3 and TRBJ2-3; 8 bases are a match to TRBD2. The CDR3 runs to 17 residues. The germline V gene encodes CDR1 MNHEY and CDR2 SVGEGT. Trimming removed 0 bases from V and 3 bases from J; junction bases left unmatched: 8. CDR3 coding DNA: TGTGCCAGCAGTTACTCGATTGGAGCTAGCGGGACAGATACGCAGTATTTT. Its protein is CASSYSIGASGTDTQYF.

The chain joins TRBV10-3 to TRBJ1-1; 7 nucleotides match TRBD1. Germline loops: CDR1 ENHRY, CDR2 SYGVKD. The V segment lost 4 bases and the J segment 4 bases; nucleotides outside the gene matches: 6. This CDR3 region has 14 residues. The CDR3 DNA reads as TGTGCCATCAGTGGACAGGGCGAAGGCACTGAAGCTTTCTTT. It codes for CAISGQGEGTEAFF.

Only one count was recorded for this clonotype. J is TRBJ1-1 and V is TRBV7-3; TRBD1 aligns across 8 bases. The germline gives CDR1 SGHTA, CDR2 FQGTGA. V was pared by 4 bases and J by 3 bases, with 4 bases of the junction left unmatched. The CDR3 loop spans 14 amino acids. Here the CDR3 reads CASSYQTGDTEAFF. CDR3 sequence (DNA): TGTGCCAGCAGCTACCAGACAGGGGACACTGAAGCTTTCTTT.

The chain employs TRBV28 and TRBJ2-4; D call uncertain. In germline, CDR1 is MDHEN, CDR2 SYDVKM. V lost 5 bases and J 5 bases, leaving 13 bases between the germline ends. The CDR3 sequence is 14 residues long. CDR3 nucleotides: TGTGCCAGCAGTCAACTCGACACGGAAAACATTCAGTACTTC. Translated: CASSQLDTENIQYF.

This clonotype was seen many times. The genes are TRBV11-2 and TRBJ2-3; D uncertain. V lost 0 bases, J lost 4 bases, and 8 bases lay in between. CDR3 length: 14 residues. Germline V gene data show CDR1 as SGHAT and CDR2 as FQNNGV. The CDR3 coding sequence is TGTGCCAGCAGCTTAGACCGGGCGGCAGATACGCAGTATTTT. It encodes CASSLDRAADTQYF.

This rearrangement joins TRBV5-6 to TRBJ1-5; D may be TRBD1 (5 bases). Germline V lookup: CDR1 SGHDT, CDR2 YYEEEE. This CDR3 comprises 13 residues. Trimming pared 0 bases from V and 6 bases from J, leaving 7 bases between. CDR3 residues: CASSLAGTQPQHF. The CDR3 DNA follows: TGTGCCAGCAGCTTGGCAGGGACTCAGCCCCAGCATTTT. The full variable domain, completed using reference TRBV5-6 and TRBJ1-5, is DAGVTQSPTHLIKTRGQQVTLRCSPKSGHDTVSWYQQALGQGPQFIFQYYEEEERQRGNFPDRFSGHQFPNYSSELNVNALLLGDSALYLCASSLAGTQPQHFGDGTRLSIL.

The V and J genes are TRBV7-2 and TRBJ2-3; D is uncertain. Trimming removed 1 base from V and 3 bases from J, with 11 bases in between. This CDR3 region has 15 residues. Germline CDR1 and CDR2: SGHTA and FQGNSA. CDR3 in DNA: TGTGCCAGCAGCTTAGGCGAAGGAATTACAGATACGCAGTATTTT. This codes for CASSLGEGITDTQYF. The whole variable domain, filled in from reference TRBV7-2 and TRBJ2-3, reads GAGVSQSPSNKVTEKGKDVELRCDPISGHTALYWYRQSLGQGLEFLIYFQGNSAPDKSGLPSDRFSAERTGGSVSTLTIQRTQQEDSAVYLCASSLGEGITDTQYFGPGTRLTVL.

This clonotype has more than one count but fewer than ten. This chain connects TRBV6-1 to TRBJ2-2; 10 positions match TRBD2. V was pared by 7 bases and J by 3 bases, with 8 bases of the junction left unmatched. Germline V lookup: CDR1 MNHNS, CDR2 SASEGT. The CDR3 spans 16 residues. The CDR3 region is CASKGPSGSDTGELFF. The CDR3 nucleotides read TGTGCCAGCAAGGGACCTAGCGGGAGTGACACCGGGGAGCTGTTTTTT.

Note on this clonotype: One junction end does not reproduce the germline sequence, and a read error may be involved. V and J are TRBV5-1 and TRBJ1-6; no clear D gene. Germline-derived CDR1 and CDR2 are SGHRS and YFSETQ. CDR3 length equals 15 residues. The CDR3 here is CASSPEGLPTSPLHF. The CDR3 nucleotides read TGTGCCAGCAGCCCCGAGGGCCTACCTACCTCACCCCTCCACTTT.

This clonotype was found many times. The rearrangement joins TRBV20-1 to TRBJ2-3; no reliable D call. CDR3 length: 15 residues. The germline V gene encodes CDR1 DFQATT and CDR2 SNEGSKA (reference sequence). With 5 bases removed from V and 2 bases from J, the gap between germline ends came to 17 bases. Here the CDR3 reads CSAPERRVSTDTQYF. CDR3 in DNA: TGCAGTGCTCCCGAACGTCGCGTATCCACAGATACGCAGTATTTT.

This chain joins TRBV20-1 and TRBJ2-5, with 9 positions matching TRBD2. The CDR3 covers 16 residues. With V trimmed by 3 bases and J by 10 bases, 18 bases remained unmatched. Germline loops: CDR1 DFQATT, CDR2 SNEGSKA (reference sequence). Written as DNA, the CDR3 is TGCAGTGCTAGCCTTAGGCCTAGCGGGACCGGGGAGGACCAGTACTTC. This sequence encodes CSASLRPSGTGEDQYF.

Concerning this clonotype itself: Being one base from a much bigger clone, this may be a read error. The chain joins TRBV29-1 to TRBJ2-2, with a weak D call TRBD2 (6 bases). Germline V gene sequence: CDR1 SQVTM, CDR2 ANQGSEA. The CDR3 loop spans 13 amino acids. The CDR3 nucleotides are TGCAGCGTTTATTTAGGTTCTGACGGGGGGCTGTTTTTT. Translating it yields CSVYLGSDGGLFF.

There are many counts of this clonotype. This chain links TRBV5-1 with TRBJ1-1, with TRBD1 identical over 8 bases. V gave up 0 bases and J gave up 4 bases; unmatched junction bases: 8. CDR1 is SGHRS, CDR2 YFSETQ, per germline. The CDR3 sequence is 16 residues long. Written as DNA, the CDR3 is TGCGCCAGCAGCTTGGGAAGACAGGGGTTTGGCACTGAAGCTTTCTTT. Translated, it gives CASSLGRQGFGTEAFF.

In its sample, this clonotype was seen a few times. This could be a read error, since a much larger clone is one nucleotide away. The chain carries TRBV28 and TRBJ2-1; possibly TRBD2 for D (7 bases). Deletions cut 6 bases from V and 1 base from J, with 16 bases between. This CDR3 is 16 amino acids long. Germline lookup yields CDR1 MDHEN and CDR2 SYDVKM. Here the CDR3 reads CASRLGGRGSYNEQFF. CDR3 DNA sequence: TGTGCCAGCAGGCTAGGGGGGAGGGGGTCCTACAATGAGCAGTTCTTC.

This clonotype occurred many times. The rearrangement joins TRBV12-3 or TRBV12-4 to TRBJ2-3, with a weak D call TRBD2 (6 bases). CDR3 length: 16 amino acids. Trimming removed 3 bases from V and 4 bases from J, with 17 bases in between. The CDR3: CASSLATRVDPDTQYF. The CDR3 DNA reads as TGTGCCAGCAGTTTGGCGACTAGAGTTGATCCAGATACGCAGTATTTT.

This clonotype was counted many times. This chain uses TRBV28 with TRBJ2-1; 13 bases align to TRBD2. Unmatched junction bases numbered 6, after V lost 4 bases and J lost 0 bases. The CDR3 runs to 18 residues. Germline CDR1 and CDR2: MDHEN and SYDVKM. The CDR3 protein is CASSSGTSGMSSYNEQFF. For the CDR3, the DNA is TGTGCCAGCAGTTCGGGGACTAGCGGGATGAGCTCCTACAATGAGCAGTTCTTC.

In this sample, this clonotype turned up many times. An end of the junction differs from the germline gene, which may be a read error. This chain connects TRBV5-1 to TRBJ2-3; D remains ambiguous. The CDR3 has 13 amino acids. Germline CDR1 is SGHRS and CDR2 is YFSETQ. The CDR3 region is CASSLQSTDTQYF. The CDR3 DNA is TGTGCCAGCAGCTTACAGAGCACAGATACGCAGTATTTT.

This clonotype was counted at least ten times. The V gene is TRBV7-3, the J gene TRBJ2-7; the match to TRBD2 covers 7 bases. The trim removed 5 bases at V and 7 bases at J, leaving 14 bases unmatched. CDR3 length: 15 amino acids. The germline V gene encodes CDR1 SGHTA and CDR2 FQGTGA. The CDR3 is CASSPRGGIIGEQYF. CDR3 bases: TGTGCCAGCAGCCCCCGGGGAGGGATAATCGGGGAGCAGTACTTC.

Regarding this clonotype: Germline is not matched at one junction end, which may reflect a read error. The chain joins TRBV27 to TRBJ2-7, with TRBD2 identical over 11 bases. Germline CDR1 MNHEY, CDR2 SMNVEV (reference sequence). This CDR3 has 17 residues. Here the CDR3 reads CASTPRKLAGVVYEQCF. The CDR3 bases are TGTGCCAGCACCCCGAGAAAACTAGCGGGAGTGGTCTACGAGCAGTGCTTC.

This clonotype occurred a few times. The chain uses TRBV5-8 and TRBJ1-1, with a weak D call TRBD1 (5 bases). The CDR3 sequence is 13 residues long. Looked up from germline, CDR1 is SGHTS and CDR2 is YDEGEE. Trimming stripped 4 bases from V and 9 bases from J, with 16 bases between. CDR3 loop: CASSVGPGMKAFF. CDR3 nucleotides: TGTGCCAGCAGCGTGGGACCCGGGATGAAAGCTTTCTTT.

The chain carries TRBV12-3 or TRBV12-4 and TRBJ2-7, with 9 nucleotides matching TRBD1. The CDR3 contains 19 residues. Unmatched junction bases numbered 20, after V lost 5 bases and J lost 3 bases. CDR3 region: CASSPSRDRAEKSNYEQYF. CDR3 coding DNA: TGTGCCAGCAGTCCGTCCCGGGACAGGGCGGAGAAATCCAACTACGAGCAGTACTTC.